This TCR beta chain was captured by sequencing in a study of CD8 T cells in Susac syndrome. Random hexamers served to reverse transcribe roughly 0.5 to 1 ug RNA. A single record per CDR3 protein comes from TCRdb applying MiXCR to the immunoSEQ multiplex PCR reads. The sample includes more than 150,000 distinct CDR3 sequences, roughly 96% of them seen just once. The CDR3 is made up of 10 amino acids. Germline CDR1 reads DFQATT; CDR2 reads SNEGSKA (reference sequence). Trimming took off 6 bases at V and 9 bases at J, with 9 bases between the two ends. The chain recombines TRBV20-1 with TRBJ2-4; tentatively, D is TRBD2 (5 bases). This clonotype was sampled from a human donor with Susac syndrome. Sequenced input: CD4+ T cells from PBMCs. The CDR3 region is CSAYEGIQYF. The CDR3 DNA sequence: TGCAGTGCCTACGAGGGCATTCAGTACTTC.